This TCR beta chain appears in the sequencing data of a study of T cell responses to AZD1222 COVID-19 vaccine. The study's findings and limits: Researchers took repertoire samples only after the peak T cell response had come.

Assay: immunoSEQ multiplex PCR; the TCRdb copy retains only in-frame clones and omits some. Found here are some 120,000 clones, approximately 85% of them singletons; the top ten hold roughly 6.1%. Remarks on this clone: Its antigen is not identified.

Germline lookup yields CDR1 SGHRS and CDR2 YFSETQ. This CDR3 has 15 amino acids. Trimming cost V 3 bases and J 0 bases, with 10 bases left between them. This chain uses TRBV5-1 with TRBJ1-3; no clear D. The sequence was obtained from an adult who received the AZD1222 COVID-19 vaccine. The sample consisted of peripheral blood, taken 28 days after the second AZD1222 dose. The CDR3 spells CASSSHLDSGNTIYF. In nucleotides, the CDR3 is TGCGCCAGCAGCTCCCACTTGGACTCTGGAAACACCATATATTTT. Full variable domain (outside the CDR3, taken from reference TRBV5-1 and TRBJ1-3): KAGVTQTPRYLIKTRGQQVTLSCSPISGHRSVSWYQQTPGQGLQFLFEYFSETQRNKGNFPGRFSGRQFSNSRSEMNVSTLELGDSALYLCASSSHLDSGNTIYFGEGSWLTVV.